These 9 T cell receptor beta chains share one sample of origin, sequenced in a study of T-cell memory formation after mild COVID-19. One entry per CDR3 protein results from TCRdb running MiXCR on the 5' RACE reads. Among about 110,000 distinct CDR3 sequences, under 15% were seen once, and the ten largest hold around 26%. Sample: PBMCs or a T cell subset sorted from them (not recorded which). Receptor source: an adult woman who had mild COVID-19 (a few samples of this study predate the infection). Cell type and time point are not known.

The chain joins TRBV27 to TRBJ2-1; the D is unclear. The CDR3 runs 13 residues. Trimming pared 4 bases from V and 3 bases from J, leaving 7 bases between. Germline values: CDR1 MNHEY, CDR2 SMNVEV (reference sequence). The CDR3 region is CASSWTHYNEQFF. CDR3 sequence (DNA): TGTGCCAGCAGTTGGACGCACTACAATGAGCAGTTCTTC.

The sample holds a few counts of this clonotype. The rearrangement links TRBV29-1 to TRBJ2-1; D not certain. This CDR3 has 13 amino acids. Germline values: CDR1 SQVTM, CDR2 ANQGSEA. Deletions cut 5 bases from V and 6 bases from J, with 14 bases between. CDR3 region: CSVLGSSFNEQFF. DNA for the CDR3: TGCAGCGTTTTGGGTTCGTCTTTCAATGAGCAGTTCTTC.

The rearrangement links TRBV7-9 to TRBJ2-5; TRBD1 or TRBD2 may be the D gene (5 bases each). The germline gives CDR1 SEHNR, CDR2 FQNEAQ (reference sequence). Trimming took 1 base from V and 3 from J, leaving 9 bases between them. The CDR3 covers 14 residues. CDR3 amino acids: CASSLGGDKETQYF. As DNA, the CDR3 is TGTGCCAGCAGCTTAGGAGGGGATAAAGAGACCCAGTACTTC.

This clonotype was detected only a few times. The V call is TRBV15, the J call TRBJ2-3, with a weak D call TRBD2 (6 bases). Germline loops: CDR1 LNHNV, CDR2 YYDKDF (reference sequence). The V gene lost 2 bases and the J gene lost 2 bases, with 17 bases spanning the gap. This CDR3 is 17 amino acids long. CDR3 sequence reads: CATSRSPDSGHTDTQYF. The CDR3 DNA follows: TGTGCCACCAGCAGATCACCGGATAGCGGTCACACAGATACGCAGTATTTT. Complete variable domain (other parts from reference TRBV15 and TRBJ2-3): DAMVIQNPRYQVTQFGKPVTLSCSQTLNHNVMYWYQQKSSQAPKLLFHYYDKDFNNEADTPDNFQSRRPNTSFCFLDIRSPGLGDTAMYLCATSRSPDSGHTDTQYFGPGTRLTVL.

This chain uses TRBV7-2 with TRBJ2-7; 9 bases are shared with TRBD1. Germline V lookup: CDR1 SGHTA, CDR2 FQGNSA. The CDR3 loop spans 15 amino acids. V lost 5 bases, J lost 0 bases, and 5 bases stayed unmatched. The CDR3 protein is CASSLNRGHSYEQYF. CDR3 DNA: TGTGCCAGCAGCCTAAACAGGGGGCACTCCTACGAGCAGTACTTC.

Many counts were recorded for this clonotype. V and J are TRBV7-8 and TRBJ2-7, with D possibly being TRBD1 (6 bases). The germline V gene encodes CDR1 SGHVS and CDR2 FQNEAQ. The V end was cut by 5 bases, the J end by 5 bases, with 16 bases between. The CDR3 totals 14 residues. The chain's CDR3 is CASSPSTGADEQYF. The CDR3, as DNA: TGTGCCAGCAGCCCCTCGACAGGAGCAGACGAGCAGTACTTC.

In the case of this clonotype: At one boundary the junction diverges from the germline segment, which might be a read error. V gene TRBV5-1 combines with J gene TRBJ2-7, with a weak D call TRBD2 (6 bases). Germline CDR1 and CDR2: SGHRS and YFSETQ. CDR3 length equals 15 residues. DNA for the CDR3: TGCGCCAGCGGCTTCCGGGACTCCTACATGGGGGAGCAGTACTTC. Translated: CASGFRDSYMGEQYF. The whole variable domain, filled in from reference TRBV5-1 and TRBJ2-7, reads KAGVTQTPRYLIKTRGQQVTLSCSPISGHRSVSWYQQTPGQGLQFLFEYFSETQRNKGNFPGRFSGRQFSNSRSEMNVSTLELGDSALYLCASGFRDSYMGEQYFGPGTRLTVT.

The J gene is TRBJ2-1, the V gene TRBV19; perhaps D is TRBD1 or TRBD2 (6 bases each). The V gene lost 7 bases and the J gene lost 0 bases, with 16 bases spanning the gap. Germline CDR1 LNHDA, CDR2 SQIVND (reference sequence). This CDR3 has 16 residues. In DNA, the CDR3 is TGTGCCAGTACGGGGGACCGCAGGGGCTCCTACAATGAGCAGTTCTTC. As protein: CASTGDRRGSYNEQFF. The full variable domain, in which reference TRBV19 and TRBJ2-1 provide the parts outside the CDR3, is DGGITQSPKYLFRKEGQNVTLSCEQNLNHDAMYWYRQDPGQGLRLIYYSQIVNDFQKGDIAEGYSVSREKKESFPLTVTSAQKNPTAFYLCASTGDRRGSYNEQFFGPGTRLTVL.

This clonotype was recorded many times. The J gene is TRBJ2-7, the V gene TRBV11-2; D may be TRBD1 or TRBD2 (5 bases each). The V gene's germline CDR1 is SGHAT and CDR2 FQNNGV. V lost 3 bases and J lost 4, with 10 bases in between. The CDR3 totals 13 residues. The CDR3 DNA follows: TGTGCCAGCAGCTTCCTGGGGGAGTACGAGCAGTACTTC. Residues: CASSFLGEYEQYF.